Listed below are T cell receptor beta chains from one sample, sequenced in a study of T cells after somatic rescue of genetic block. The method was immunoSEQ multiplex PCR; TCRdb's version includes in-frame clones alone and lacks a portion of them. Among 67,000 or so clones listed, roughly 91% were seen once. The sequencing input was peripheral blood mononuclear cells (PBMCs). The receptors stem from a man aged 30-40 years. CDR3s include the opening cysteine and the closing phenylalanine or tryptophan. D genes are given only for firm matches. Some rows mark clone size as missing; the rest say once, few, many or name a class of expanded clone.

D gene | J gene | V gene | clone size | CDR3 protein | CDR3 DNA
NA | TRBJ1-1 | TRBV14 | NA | CASSQAQGRSTEAFF | TGTGCCAGCAGCCAAGCACAGGGACGTTCCACTGAAGCTTTCTTT
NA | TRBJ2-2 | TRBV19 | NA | CASSIVGRNTGELFF | TGTGCCAGTAGTATTGTGGGGCGTAACACCGGGGAGCTGTTTTTT
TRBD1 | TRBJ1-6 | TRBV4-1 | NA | CASSIQGVYNSPLHF | TGCGCCAGCAGCATCCAGGGGGTGTATAATTCACCCCTCCACTTT
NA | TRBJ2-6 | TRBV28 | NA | CASRPTSSGANVLTF | TGTGCCAGCAGACCTACTTCCTCTGGGGCCAACGTCCTGACTTTC
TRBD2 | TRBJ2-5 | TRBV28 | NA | CASSTGTSGQRTQYF | TGTGCCAGCAGTACCGGGACTAGCGGGCAGAGGACCCAGTACTTC
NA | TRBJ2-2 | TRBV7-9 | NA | CASSFADRASGELFF | TGTGCCAGCAGCTTCGCGGACAGAGCATCTGGGGAGCTGTTTTTT
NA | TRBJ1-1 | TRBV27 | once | CASSLSGGADWNTEAFF | TGTGCCAGCAGTTTAAGCGGGGGCGCGGATTGGAACACTGAAGCTTTCTTT
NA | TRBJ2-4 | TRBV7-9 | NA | CASSLSVSGNIQYF | TGTGCCAGCAGCTTATCGGTTAGTGGGAACATTCAGTACTTC
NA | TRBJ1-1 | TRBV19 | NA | CASSINQGNTEAFF | TGTGCCAGTAGTATTAATCAGGGGAACACTGAAGCTTTCTTT
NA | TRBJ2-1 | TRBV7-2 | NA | CASSTNKEDEQFF | TGTGCCAGCAGCACAAACAAGGAGGACGAGCAGTTCTTC
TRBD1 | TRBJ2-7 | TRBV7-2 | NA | CASSPTGGTSYEQYF | TGTGCCAGCAGCCCAACAGGGGGCACCTCCTACGAGCAGTACTTC
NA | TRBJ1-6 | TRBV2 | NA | CASSEGGYNSPLHF | TGTGCCAGCAGTGAAGGAGGGTATAATTCACCCCTCCACTTT
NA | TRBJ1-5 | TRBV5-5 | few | CASSFGPNQPQHF | TGTGCCAGCAGCTTCGGGCCCAATCAGCCCCAGCATTTT